Listed here are 27 T cell receptor beta chains from one sample, sequenced in a study of blood T cell repertoires in COVID-19. Using immunoSEQ multiplex PCR, the repertoire was profiled, and TCRdb retains in-frame clones only, with some absent. The sample records around 300,000 clones, around 86% being singletons. The sample comprised peripheral blood. These receptors were obtained from a man aged 45-65 years with active or convalescent COVID-19.

The chain combines TRBV6-1 with TRBJ1-5; tentatively, D is TRBD1 (5 bases). There are 13 residues in the CDR3. V lost 2 bases, J lost 16 bases, and 18 bases lay in between. Germline CDR1 MNHNS, CDR2 SASEGT. The DNA for the CDR3 is TGTGCCAGCAGTGAAATAATCAGGGCGGCGGACCATTTT. Translating gives CASSEIIRAADHF.

This rearrangement joins TRBV7-2 to TRBJ1-6; 9 positions agree with TRBD1. The germline V gene has CDR1 SGHTA and CDR2 FQGNSA. The CDR3 sequence is 17 residues long. V lost 5 bases to trimming and J lost 7 bases; unmatched junction nucleotides: 12. CDR3 coding DNA: TGTGCCAGCAGCGCAACGGGCGGGACAGGGAAGAATTCACCCCTCCACTTT. It encodes CASSATGGTGKNSPLHF. The full variable domain, its missing parts supplied by reference TRBV7-2 and TRBJ1-6, is GAGVSQSPSNKVTEKGKDVELRCDPISGHTALYWYRQSLGQGLEFLIYFQGNSAPDKSGLPSDRFSAERTGGSVSTLTIQRTQQEDSAVYLCASSATGGTGKNSPLHFGNGTRLTVT.

Concerning this clone: The sample has other DNA sequences that encode this CDR3 too. The chain joins TRBV28 to TRBJ1-2; the D gene is possibly TRBD1 (6 bases). CDR1 is MDHEN, CDR2 SYDVKM, per germline. V shed 3 bases and J shed 5 bases, with 10 bases lying between them. This CDR3 region has 13 residues. CDR3 amino acids: CASSLDSNYGYTF. The CDR3 DNA follows: TGTGCCAGCAGTTTGGACAGTAATTATGGCTACACCTTC.

The chain joins TRBV5-5 to TRBJ2-1; no reliable D call. This CDR3 spans 14 amino acids. V lost 0 bases to trimming and J lost 9 bases, with 13 bases between them. Germline V gene lookup returns CDR1 SGHKS and CDR2 YYEKEE (reference sequence). CDR3 amino acids: CASSLDPLLGEQFF. The CDR3, as DNA: TGTGCCAGCAGCTTGGACCCGCTTCTCGGTGAGCAGTTCTTC.

This clone was counted a single time. The chain uses TRBV10-2 and TRBJ2-1; no clear D. V was cut by 4 bases and J by 0 bases, with 16 bases left in between. Germline lookup yields CDR1 WSHSY and CDR2 SAAADI. This CDR3 has 17 residues. This chain's CDR3 is CASSGAHRESSYNEQFF. The DNA of the CDR3 is TGCGCCAGCAGTGGCGCACACAGAGAAAGCTCCTACAATGAGCAGTTCTTC.

The chain employs TRBV19 and TRBJ1-2; the D is unclear. The germline V gene encodes CDR1 LNHDA and CDR2 SQIVND (reference sequence). The CDR3 spans 11 residues. Trimming removed 4 bases from V and 5 bases from J, with 5 bases in between. The CDR3 DNA sequence: TGTGCCAGTAGTACGGGGTATGGCTACACCTTC. It encodes CASSTGYGYTF.

This chain joins TRBV6-1 and TRBJ1-5; TRBD1 agrees at 9 bases. The CDR3 is 14 amino acids. Looked up from germline, CDR1 is MNHNS and CDR2 is SASEGT. Germline trimming cut 2 bases from V and 6 bases from J; bases unmatched to any gene: 2. CDR3 in amino acids: CASSETGGVQPQHF. For the CDR3, the DNA is TGTGCCAGCAGTGAAACAGGGGGCGTTCAGCCCCAGCATTTT.

The V and J genes are TRBV4-2 and TRBJ2-3, with D perhaps TRBD1 (6 bases). The V gene's germline CDR1 is LGHNA and CDR2 YNFKEQ. Trimming stripped 0 bases from V and 0 bases from J, with 7 bases between. The CDR3 runs 15 residues. The CDR3 sequence is CASSQDGQSTDTQYF. In DNA, the CDR3 is TGTGCCAGCAGCCAAGATGGACAGAGCACAGATACGCAGTATTTT.

This chain connects TRBV6-5 to TRBJ1-6; no clear D. V was cut by 4 bases and J by 5 bases, with 6 bases left in between. CDR3 length equals 13 residues. The V gene's germline CDR1 is MNHEY and CDR2 SVGAGI. In nucleotides, the CDR3 is TGTGCCAGCAGTTCAGGAAATAATTCACCCCTCCACTTT. The encoded protein is CASSSGNNSPLHF.

V gene TRBV7-9 combines with J gene TRBJ1-1; no definite D call. CDR3 length: 13 residues. Trimming removed 6 bases from V and 2 bases from J, with 10 bases in between. Germline V gene sequence: CDR1 SEHNR, CDR2 FQNEAQ (reference sequence). Written as DNA, the CDR3 is TGTGCCAGCAGAGGTGCGGGAAACACTGAAGCTTTCTTT. Protein: CASRGAGNTEAFF.

The rearrangement joins TRBV7-8 to TRBJ1-3; D gene ambiguous. The CDR3 length is 16 residues. V lost 1 base to trimming and J lost 0 bases, with 10 bases between them. Germline V gives CDR1 SGHVS, CDR2 FQNEAQ. CDR3 bases: TGTGCCAGCAGCTTAGAGAACAGTTTCTCTGGAAACACCATATATTTT. This gives the protein CASSLENSFSGNTIYF. Full variable domain (rest looked up from reference TRBV7-8 and TRBJ1-3): GAGVSQSPRYKVAKRGQDVALRCDPISGHVSLFWYQQALGQGPEFLTYFQNEAQLDKSGLPSDRFFAERPEGSVSTLKIQRTQQEDSAVYLCASSLENSFSGNTIYFGEGSWLTVV.

V gene TRBV19 combines with J gene TRBJ2-1; the D gene is possibly TRBD1 (6 bases). In germline, CDR1 is LNHDA, CDR2 SQIVND (reference sequence). CDR3 length equals 11 residues. V lost 6 bases to trimming and J lost 9 bases, with 9 bases between them. The CDR3 loop reads CASRTGFEQFF. The CDR3 DNA sequence: TGTGCCAGTAGAACAGGGTTTGAGCAGTTCTTC.

V gene TRBV7-7 combines with J gene TRBJ2-1, with TRBD2 matching over 10 bases. The V gene end was trimmed by 4 bases and the J gene end by 4 bases; junction bases not matched to a gene: 1. Germline V CDR1 and CDR2: SSHAT, FNYEAQ (reference sequence). CDR3 size: 14 residues. The CDR3 nucleotides read TGTGCCAGCAGCTCGGGACTAGCGTACAATGAGCAGTTCTTC. Its protein product is CASSSGLAYNEQFF.

The CDR3 here is CASSYSKGVTGNTIYF. CDR3 bases: TGTGCCAGCAGTTACTCGAAAGGGGTAACTGGAAACACCATATATTTT. The chain uses TRBV6-5 and TRBJ1-3; TRBD1 is a possible D gene (5 bases). This CDR3 comprises 16 residues. V dropped 0 bases and J dropped 2 bases, with 11 bases sitting between them. CDR1 is MNHEY, CDR2 SVGAGI, per germline.

V usage is TRBV6-2 or TRBV6-3 and J usage is TRBJ2-3; 12 nucleotides match TRBD2. From germline, CDR1 is MNHEY and CDR2 SVGEGT. V lost 0 bases, J lost 8 bases, and 12 bases stayed unmatched. The CDR3 length is 18 residues. CDR3 in amino acids: CASSYSSLLAGGPVTQYF. The DNA for the CDR3 is TGTGCCAGCAGTTACTCCAGTCTCCTAGCGGGGGGGCCGGTTACGCAGTATTTT.

On this clone itself: Mismatch with germline at one junction end may stem from a read error. The chain is built from TRBV19 and TRBJ2-1, with 12 bases identical to TRBD2. This CDR3 has 15 amino acids. Germline V lookup: CDR1 LNHDA, CDR2 SQIVND (reference sequence). CDR3 in amino acids: CASKPPGLAGPPTVF. As DNA, the CDR3 is TGTGCCAGTAAACCCCCGGGACTAGCGGGTCCCCCAACCGTCTTC.

This clone was observed once. Other DNA sequences in this specimen translate into the identical CDR3. V gene TRBV28 combines with J gene TRBJ1-6, with D hard to call. This CDR3 region has 13 residues. V was shortened by 7 bases and J by 5 bases, with 9 bases between the two germline ends. Germline CDR1 MDHEN, CDR2 SYDVKM. CDR3 bases: TGTGCCAGCAACAGAGTAGATAATTCACCCCTCCACTTT. The encoded protein is CASNRVDNSPLHF.

The chain uses TRBV10-3 and TRBJ2-1; 10 nucleotides agree with TRBD2. Germline assignment: CDR1 ENHRY and CDR2 SYGVKD. The CDR3 consists of 15 residues. V was pared by 8 bases and J by 6 bases, with 10 bases of the junction left unmatched. CDR3 sequence reads: CAIGTGTSVPNEQFF. The DNA of the CDR3 is TGTGCCATCGGGACCGGGACTAGCGTCCCCAATGAGCAGTTCTTC.

This chain links TRBV9 with TRBJ1-1, with 9 bases matching TRBD1. V shed 0 bases, J shed 5 bases, and the junction held 2 bases outside the gene matches. The V gene's germline CDR1 is SGDLS and CDR2 YYNGEE. This CDR3 contains 14 residues. DNA of the CDR3: TGTGCCAGCAGCGTAGGAGGACAGGGGACTGAAGCTTTCTTT. This codes for CASSVGGQGTEAFF.

Here the CDR3 DNA reads TGCGCCAGCAGCCAAGAAGGGACAGGCATCGGGGAAAAACTGTTTTTT. Amino acid sequence: CASSQEGTGIGEKLFF. The rearrangement links TRBV4-1 to TRBJ1-4, with 8 bases lining up with TRBD1. The ends lost 0 bases at V and 8 bases at J; junction bases unmatched: 8. CDR3 length equals 16 residues. Per the germline V gene, CDR1 is MGHRA and CDR2 is YSYEKL.

J is TRBJ1-3 and V is TRBV6-2 or TRBV6-3; no firm D call. The CDR3 loop spans 12 amino acids. V lost 5 bases to trimming and J lost 5 bases, with 7 bases between them. Germline V gene lookup returns CDR1 MNHEY and CDR2 SVGEGT. CDR3 bases: TGTGCCAGCAGTGGCGGGAGAAACACCATATATTTT. Its translation: CASSGGRNTIYF.

CDR3 protein: CASSLAASPGHRTGNEQFF. As DNA, the CDR3 is TGCGCCAGCAGCTTGGCCGCCTCCCCGGGACATCGGACGGGGAATGAGCAGTTCTTC. The chain uses TRBV5-1 and TRBJ2-1; maybe TRBD1 (6 bases). V was clipped by 0 bases and J by 7 bases, with 26 bases between them. CDR3 length: 19 residues. Germline values: CDR1 SGHRS, CDR2 YFSETQ.

The CDR3 coding sequence is TGCGCCAGCGGGGGGGAGGGCCTTATAAATGAGCAGTTCTTC. It translates to CASGGEGLINEQFF. This rearrangement joins TRBV4-1 to TRBJ2-1; 7 positions match TRBD2. The CDR3 consists of 14 residues. J gave up 7 bases and V 8 bases, and 11 bases lay outside the gene matches. Germline loops: CDR1 MGHRA, CDR2 YSYEKL.

The chain has TRBV7-2 and TRBJ2-7, with TRBD2 matching over 8 bases. V trimming: 6 bases; J trimming: 5 bases; junction bases outside the gene matches: 21. The germline V gene encodes CDR1 SGHTA and CDR2 FQGNSA. This CDR3 comprises 18 residues. The CDR3: CASSVTPSGRGALDEQYF. The CDR3 coding sequence is TGTGCCAGCAGTGTAACCCCCTCGGGGCGGGGGGCTCTGGACGAGCAGTACTTC.

The J gene is TRBJ1-5, the V gene TRBV4-3; D uncertain. The ends were cut back, 0 bases at V and 0 bases at J, with 15 bases in the middle. There are 18 residues in the CDR3. Per germline, CDR1 LGHNA and CDR2 YSLEER. The CDR3: CASSQDPGTARSNQPQHF. CDR3 nucleotides: TGCGCCAGCAGCCAAGACCCGGGAACTGCCCGTAGCAATCAGCCCCAGCATTTT.

This sequence joins TRBV10-2 and TRBJ1-5; D possibly corresponds to TRBD1 (5 bases). V lost 7 bases and J 6 bases, leaving 10 bases between the germline ends. This CDR3 contains 12 residues. Per germline, CDR1 WSHSY and CDR2 SAAADI. The CDR3 is CASTQGSQPQHF. The CDR3 coding sequence is TGCGCCAGCACCCAGGGTTCTCAGCCCCAGCATTTT.

This clone was detected only a few times. The V gene is TRBV18, the J gene TRBJ1-1; D remains ambiguous. CDR3 size: 14 residues. Germline loops: CDR1 KGHSH, CDR2 LQKENI. V lost 5 bases and J 0 bases, leaving 10 bases between the germline ends. CDR3 bases: TGTGCCAGCTCAGCAGGATACATGAACACTGAAGCTTTCTTT. Encoded protein: CASSAGYMNTEAFF.